A single T cell receptor (beta chain) is shown here with its context. Its antigen is currently unknown. Different DNA sequences within this sample yield the same CDR3. This entry comes from a study of cytomegalovirus exposure and HLA in healthy donors. The study's findings and limits: Many donors shared some public TCRs, even though most TCR sequences were rare. Looking again later, the authors saw that most CMV-associated TCR beta chains seemed HLA-restricted.

It was with 60 Vbeta and 13 Jbeta primers that the PCR ran. Repertoires were generated with immunoSEQ multiplex PCR, while TCRdb's copy carries only in-frame clones and drops some. Of 110,000 or so clones in the sample, 70% to 80% were seen once. This receptor was identified in a woman in her thirties or forties in good health and CMV-seropositive. Sequencing was carried out using PBMCs.

This CDR3 reads CASSLGGQGSYGYTF. In nucleotides, the CDR3 is TGTGCCAGCAGCCTAGGGGGACAGGGGTCCTATGGCTACACCTTC. The chain is built from TRBV6-1 and TRBJ1-2, with 10 bases identical to TRBD1. The germline V gene has CDR1 MNHNS and CDR2 SASEGT. CDR3 length: 15 amino acids. The V gene end was trimmed by 6 bases and the J gene end by 4 bases; junction bases not matched to a gene: 8.